Listed below are T cell receptor beta chains from one sample, sequenced in a study of CD8+ T cells in alopecia areata. Sequencing used immunoSEQ multiplex PCR; TCRdb keeps in-frame clones, though not all of them. The sample includes approximately 12,000 clones, 60% of them seen just once. The sequenced sample was skin. These receptors were obtained from a human donor with alopecia areata. The CDR3 runs from the conserved cysteine through the conserved F or W. Fields, in order: J gene, CDR3 length, clone size, V gene, D gene, CDR3 DNA, CDR3 protein. A D gene is named only where the DNA matches it firmly. Expanded clones get a size class; other rows say once, few or many, or leave the size out.

J: TRBJ2-7
length: 15
size: -
V: TRBV6-6
D: -
DNA: TGTGCCAGCAGTTACGGTACAGGGAGTGGGTACGAGCAGTACTTC
CDR3: CASSYGTGSGYEQYF

J: TRBJ1-1
length: 11
size: -
V: TRBV30
D: -
DNA: TGTGCCTGGAGTGAAGTATCACGGGCTTTCTTT
CDR3: CAWSEVSRAFF

J: TRBJ2-1
length: 15
size: -
V: TRBV29-1
D: -
DNA: TGCAGCGTTGACGTGCAGTTAGGCTCCTACAATGAGCAGTTCTTC
CDR3: CSVDVQLGSYNEQFF

J: TRBJ2-1
length: 12
size: -
V: TRBV13
D: -
DNA: TGTGCCAGCACCCTCGGTCCCGGTAGTTGGTTCTTC
CDR3: CASTLGPGSWFF

J: TRBJ2-2
length: 15
size: -
V: TRBV6-1
D: TRBD2
DNA: TGTGCCAGCAGTGAAGGGGTAGCGGGAGCCGGGGAGCTGTTTTTT
CDR3: CASSEGVAGAGELFF

J: TRBJ2-5
length: 14
size: medium-sized
V: TRBV7-9
D: -
DNA: TGTGCCAGCAGCCCCGGGGGAGCGGAAGAGACCCAGTACTTC
CDR3: CASSPGGAEETQYF

J: TRBJ1-5
length: 13
size: -
V: TRBV6-5
D: -
DNA: TGTGCCAGCAGTAACCGACCGGGTCAGCCCCAGCATTTT
CDR3: CASSNRPGQPQHF

J: TRBJ2-6
length: 16
size: -
V: TRBV2
D: -
DNA: TGTGCCAGCAGAAAGACAGGTCCCTCTGGGGCCAACGTCCTGACTTTC
CDR3: CASRKTGPSGANVLTF

J: TRBJ2-3
length: 16
size: -
V: TRBV4-1
D: -
DNA: TGCGCCAGCAGCCAATGGTCCCACCACCTCACAGATACGCAGTATTTT
CDR3: CASSQWSHHLTDTQYF

J: TRBJ2-5
length: 13
size: -
V: TRBV7-3
D: -
DNA: TGTGCCAGCAGCTTAGGACCTCAAGAGACCCAGTACTTC
CDR3: CASSLGPQETQYF

J: TRBJ2-7
length: 13
size: -
V: TRBV29-1
D: -
DNA: TGCAGCTGGGGGGCAGGGGCGGGCTACGAGCAGTACTTC
CDR3: CSWGAGAGYEQYF

J: TRBJ2-2
length: 15
size: -
V: TRBV5-1
D: -
DNA: TGCGCCAGCAGCTTGTACAAAACGAACACCGGGGAGCTGTTTTTT
CDR3: CASSLYKTNTGELFF

J: TRBJ1-4
length: 12
size: -
V: TRBV7-9
D: -
DNA: TGTGCCAGCAGCTTAGACAGGGTAAAACTGTTTTTT
CDR3: CASSLDRVKLFF

J: TRBJ1-2
length: 16
size: -
V: TRBV18
D: -
DNA: TGTGCCAGCTCACCACCCTCTACAGGGTCGGGGTATGGCTACACCTTC
CDR3: CASSPPSTGSGYGYTF

J: TRBJ2-7
length: 14
size: -
V: TRBV7-2
D: -
DNA: TGTGCCAGCAGCTTAGCTAGCGGTACCTACGAGCAGTACTTC
CDR3: CASSLASGTYEQYF

J: TRBJ2-5
length: 16
size: -
V: TRBV15
D: -
DNA: TGTGCCACCAGCAGAGATGAGGAGGGACCGGGGGAGACCCAGTACTTC
CDR3: CATSRDEEGPGETQYF